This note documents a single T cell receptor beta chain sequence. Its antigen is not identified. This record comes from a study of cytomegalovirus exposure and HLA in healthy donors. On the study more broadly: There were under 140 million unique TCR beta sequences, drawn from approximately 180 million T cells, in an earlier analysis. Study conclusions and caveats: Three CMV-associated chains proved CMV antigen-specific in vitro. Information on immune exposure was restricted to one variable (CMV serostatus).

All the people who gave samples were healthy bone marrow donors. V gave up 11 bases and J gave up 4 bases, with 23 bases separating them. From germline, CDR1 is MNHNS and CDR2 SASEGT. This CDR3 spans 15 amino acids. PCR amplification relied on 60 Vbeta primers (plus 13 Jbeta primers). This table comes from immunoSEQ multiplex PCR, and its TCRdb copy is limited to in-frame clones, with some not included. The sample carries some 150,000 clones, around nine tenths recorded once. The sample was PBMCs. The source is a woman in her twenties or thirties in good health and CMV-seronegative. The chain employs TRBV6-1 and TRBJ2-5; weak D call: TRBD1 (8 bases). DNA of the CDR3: TGTGCCGGTCATAGACAGGGGAGGGAGGGAGAGACCCAGTACTTC. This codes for CAGHRQGREGETQYF.